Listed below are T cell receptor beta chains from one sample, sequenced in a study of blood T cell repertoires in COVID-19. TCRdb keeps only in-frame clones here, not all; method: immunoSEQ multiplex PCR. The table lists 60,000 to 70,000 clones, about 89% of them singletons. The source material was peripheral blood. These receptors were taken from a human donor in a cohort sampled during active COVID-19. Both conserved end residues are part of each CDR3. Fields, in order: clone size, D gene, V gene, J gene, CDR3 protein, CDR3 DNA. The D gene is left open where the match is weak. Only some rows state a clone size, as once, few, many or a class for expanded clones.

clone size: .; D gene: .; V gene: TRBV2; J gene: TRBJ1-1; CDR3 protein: CASIRVTGLNTEAFF; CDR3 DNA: TGTGCCAGCATAAGAGTTACAGGGTTGAACACTGAAGCTTTCTTT
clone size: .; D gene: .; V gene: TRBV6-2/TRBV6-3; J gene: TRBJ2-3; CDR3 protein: CASSPDFGGVGTDTQYF; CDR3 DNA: TGTGCCAGCAGCCCTGATTTCGGCGGGGTGGGCACAGATACGCAGTATTTT
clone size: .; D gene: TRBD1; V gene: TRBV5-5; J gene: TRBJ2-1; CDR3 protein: CASSVGAGGDDEQFF; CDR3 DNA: TGTGCCAGCAGCGTCGGGGCAGGGGGCGACGATGAGCAGTTCTTC
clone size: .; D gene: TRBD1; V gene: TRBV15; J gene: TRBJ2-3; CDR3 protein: CATSRDRGPGYF; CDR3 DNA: TGTGCCACCAGCAGGGACAGGGGACCCGGGTATTTT
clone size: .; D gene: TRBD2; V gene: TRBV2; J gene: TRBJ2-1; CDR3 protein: CASEYGGSEQFF; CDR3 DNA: TGTGCCAGCGAGTATGGCGGGAGCGAGCAGTTCTTC
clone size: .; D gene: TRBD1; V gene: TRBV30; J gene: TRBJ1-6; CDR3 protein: CAWSVTGQGNSPLHF; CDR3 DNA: TGTGCCTGGAGTGTAACGGGACAGGGGAATTCACCCCTCCACTTT
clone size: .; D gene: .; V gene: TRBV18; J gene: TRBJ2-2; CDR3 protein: CASSPDDGAGELFF; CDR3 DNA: TGTGCCAGCTCACCGGATGACGGAGCCGGGGAGCTGTTTTTT
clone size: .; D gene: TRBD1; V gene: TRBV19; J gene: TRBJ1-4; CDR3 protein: CASSIRGTDEKLFF; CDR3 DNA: TGTGCCAGTAGTATCAGGGGGACGGATGAAAAACTGTTTTTT
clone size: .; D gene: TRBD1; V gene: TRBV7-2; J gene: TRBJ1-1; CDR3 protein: CASSLTGGYTEAFF; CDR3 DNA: TGTGCCAGCAGCCTGACAGGGGGCTACACTGAAGCTTTCTTT
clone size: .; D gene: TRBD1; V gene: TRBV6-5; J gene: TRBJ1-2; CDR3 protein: CASSWITGTGSGYTF; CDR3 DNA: TGTGCCAGCAGTTGGATCACCGGGACAGGGAGCGGCTACACCTTC
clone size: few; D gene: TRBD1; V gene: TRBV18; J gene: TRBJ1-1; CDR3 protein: CASSPGQFNTEAFF; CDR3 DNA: TGTGCCAGCTCACCGGGACAGTTCAACACTGAAGCTTTCTTT
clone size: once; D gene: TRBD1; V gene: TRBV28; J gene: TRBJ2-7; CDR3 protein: CASSPPRDRDSYEQYF; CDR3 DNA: TGTGCCAGCAGTCCCCCCCGGGACAGGGACTCCTACGAGCAGTACTTC
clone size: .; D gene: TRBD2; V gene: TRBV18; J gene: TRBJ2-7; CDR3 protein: CASSPTSGNNEQYF; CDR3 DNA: TGTGCCAGCTCACCAACTAGCGGGAATAACGAGCAGTACTTC
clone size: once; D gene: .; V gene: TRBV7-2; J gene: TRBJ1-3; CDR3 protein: CASSLAWAEGNTIYF; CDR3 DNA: TGTGCCAGCAGCTTAGCTTGGGCCGAGGGAAACACCATATATTTT
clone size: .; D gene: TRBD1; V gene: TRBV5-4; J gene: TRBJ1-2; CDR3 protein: CASSLDRGHGYTF; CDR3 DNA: TGTGCCAGCAGCTTGGACAGGGGGCATGGCTACACCTTC
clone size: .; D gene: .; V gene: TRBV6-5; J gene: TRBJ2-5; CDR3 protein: CASRGGGSVGTQYF; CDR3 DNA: TGTGCCAGCAGAGGAGGAGGATCGGTCGGGACCCAGTACTTC
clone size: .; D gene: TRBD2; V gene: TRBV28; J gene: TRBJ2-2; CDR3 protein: CASSPALAGRTGELFF; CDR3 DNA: TGTGCCAGCAGCCCGGCGCTAGCGGGCCGCACCGGGGAGCTGTTTTTT
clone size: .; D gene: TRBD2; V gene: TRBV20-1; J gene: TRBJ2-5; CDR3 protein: CSAGGETQYF; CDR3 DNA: TGCAGTGCCGGGGGGGAGACCCAGTACTTC
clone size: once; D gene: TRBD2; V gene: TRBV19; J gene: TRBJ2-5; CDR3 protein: CASSSMVAGGNQETQYF; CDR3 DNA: TGTGCCAGTAGTAGCATGGTAGCGGGGGGAAATCAAGAGACCCAGTACTTC
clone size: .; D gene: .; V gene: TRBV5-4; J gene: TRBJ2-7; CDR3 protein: CASTLDRGMYEQYF; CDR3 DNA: TGTGCCAGCACCCTTGACCGCGGGATGTACGAGCAGTACTTC
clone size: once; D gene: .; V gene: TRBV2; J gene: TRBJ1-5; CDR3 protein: CASSVMDRRSNQPQHF; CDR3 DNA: TGTGCCAGCAGCGTAATGGACAGACGGAGCAATCAGCCCCAGCATTTT
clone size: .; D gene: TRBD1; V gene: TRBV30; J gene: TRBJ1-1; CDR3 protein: CALKLRGQENTEAFF; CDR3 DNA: TGTGCCTTGAAACTGAGGGGACAGGAGAACACTGAAGCTTTCTTT
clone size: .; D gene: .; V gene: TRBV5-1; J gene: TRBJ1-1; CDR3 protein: CASSLDVAGNTEAFF; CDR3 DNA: TGCGCCAGCAGCTTGGATGTTGCCGGGAACACTGAAGCTTTCTTT
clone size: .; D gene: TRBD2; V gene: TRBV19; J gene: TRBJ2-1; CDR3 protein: CASSMSTSGGMGEQFF; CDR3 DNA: TGTGCCAGTAGTATGTCTACTAGCGGGGGCATGGGTGAGCAGTTCTTC
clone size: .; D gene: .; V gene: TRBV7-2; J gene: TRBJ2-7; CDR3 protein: CASSIRGWGDSSYEQYF; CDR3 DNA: TGTGCCAGCAGCATCCGGGGTTGGGGGGACAGCTCCTACGAGCAGTACTTC
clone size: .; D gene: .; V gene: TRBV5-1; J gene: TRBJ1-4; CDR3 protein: CASSRDTYNEKLFF; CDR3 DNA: TGCGCCAGCAGCCGGGACACCTATAATGAAAAACTGTTTTTT
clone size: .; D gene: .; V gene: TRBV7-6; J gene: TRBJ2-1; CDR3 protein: CASSSRLGNEQFF; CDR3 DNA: TGTGCCAGCAGCTCGAGACTAGGGAATGAGCAGTTCTTC
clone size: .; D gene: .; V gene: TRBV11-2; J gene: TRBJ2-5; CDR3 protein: CASSTQGLETQYF; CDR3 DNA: TGTGCCAGCAGCACGCAGGGTTTAGAGACCCAGTACTTC
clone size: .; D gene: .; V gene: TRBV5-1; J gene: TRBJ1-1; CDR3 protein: CASSSRGDKRMNTEAFF; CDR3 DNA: TGCGCCAGCAGCAGCCGGGGGGACAAAAGAATGAACACTGAAGCTTTCTTT
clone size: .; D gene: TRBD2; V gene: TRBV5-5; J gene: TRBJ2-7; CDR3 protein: CASSLEVAGGAEQYF; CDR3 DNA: TGTGCCAGCAGCTTGGAGGTAGCGGGAGGGGCCGAGCAGTACTTC
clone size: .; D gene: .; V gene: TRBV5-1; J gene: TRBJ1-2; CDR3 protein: CASAPIDRTPPSF; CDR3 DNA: TGCGCCAGCGCTCCAATCGACAGGACCCCCCCCTCATTC
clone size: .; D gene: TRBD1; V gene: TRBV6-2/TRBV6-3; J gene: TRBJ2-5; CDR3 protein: CASSPGQGFFVETQYF; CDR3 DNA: TGTGCCAGCAGCCCGGGACAGGGTTTTTTTGTGGAGACCCAGTACTTC
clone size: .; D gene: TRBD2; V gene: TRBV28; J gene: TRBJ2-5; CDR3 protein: CASASGRQETQYF; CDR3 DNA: TGTGCCAGTGCTAGCGGGAGGCAAGAGACCCAGTACTTC
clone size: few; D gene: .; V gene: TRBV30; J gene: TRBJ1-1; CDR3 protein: CAWSVPRGRNTEAFF; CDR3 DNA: TGTGCCTGGAGTGTACCCCGGGGTCGGAACACTGAAGCTTTCTTT
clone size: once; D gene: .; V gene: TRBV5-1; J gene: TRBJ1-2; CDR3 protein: CASSLEPDYGYTF; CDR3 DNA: TGCGCCAGCAGCTTGGAGCCCGACTACGGCTACACCTTC
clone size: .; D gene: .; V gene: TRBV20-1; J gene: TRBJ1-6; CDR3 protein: CSARADSPLHF; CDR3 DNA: TGCAGTGCTAGGGCTGATTCACCCCTCCACTTT
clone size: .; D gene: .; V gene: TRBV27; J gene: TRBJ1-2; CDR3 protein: CASSPRGMINYGYTF; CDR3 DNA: TGTGCCAGCAGTCCACGGGGGATGATTAACTATGGCTACACCTTC
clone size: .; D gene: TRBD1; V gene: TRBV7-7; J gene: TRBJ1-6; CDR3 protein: CASSLEGGGQGPSLNNSPLHF; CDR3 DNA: TGTGCTAGCAGCTTAGAAGGAGGAGGACAGGGGCCTAGCCTTAATAATTCACCCCTCCACTTT
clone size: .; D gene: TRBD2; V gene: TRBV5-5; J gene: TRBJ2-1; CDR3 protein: CASSLDGRGLASYNEQFF; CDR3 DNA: TGTGCCAGCAGCTTGGACGGGCGGGGACTAGCTTCCTACAATGAGCAGTTCTTC
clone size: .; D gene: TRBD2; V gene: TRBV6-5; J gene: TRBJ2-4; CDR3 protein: CASSYSLAGGRNIQYF; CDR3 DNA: TGTGCCAGCAGTTACTCTCTAGCGGGAGGGAGGAACATTCAGTACTTC
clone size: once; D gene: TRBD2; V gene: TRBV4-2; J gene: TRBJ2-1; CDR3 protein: CASSPSGLAGQVNEQFF; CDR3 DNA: TGTGCCAGCAGCCCGTCCGGACTAGCGGGCCAAGTCAATGAGCAGTTCTTC
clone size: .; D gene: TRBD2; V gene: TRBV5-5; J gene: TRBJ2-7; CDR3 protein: CASGGTSGGAEQYF; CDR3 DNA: TGTGCCAGCGGAGGAACTAGCGGGGGTGCCGAGCAGTACTTC
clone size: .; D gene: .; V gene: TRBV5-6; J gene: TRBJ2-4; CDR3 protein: CASSLWQENYLAKNIQYF; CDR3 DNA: TGTGCCAGCAGCTTGTGGCAGGAAAATTACCTAGCCAAAAACATTCAGTACTTC
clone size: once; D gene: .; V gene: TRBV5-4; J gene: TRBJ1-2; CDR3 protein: CASSLEQGGGYTF; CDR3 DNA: TGTGCCAGCAGCTTGGAGCAGGGTGGAGGCTACACCTTC
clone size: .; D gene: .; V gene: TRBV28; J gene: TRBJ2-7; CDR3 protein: CASWDTYSYEQYF; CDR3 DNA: TGTGCCAGCTGGGACACTTACTCCTACGAGCAGTACTTC
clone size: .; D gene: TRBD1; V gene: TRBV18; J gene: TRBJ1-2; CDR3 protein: CASSPEIRDSLPTF; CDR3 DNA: TGTGCCAGCTCACCCGAGATTAGGGACAGCCTCCCCACCTTC
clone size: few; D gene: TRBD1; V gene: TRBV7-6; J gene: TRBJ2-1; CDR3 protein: CASSTGTGALNEQFF; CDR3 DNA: TGTGCCAGCAGCACCGGGACAGGGGCCTTGAATGAGCAGTTCTTC
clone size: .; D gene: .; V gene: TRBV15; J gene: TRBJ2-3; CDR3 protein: CATSHPAGVENTDTQYF; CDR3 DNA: TGTGCCACCTCCCATCCGGCAGGGGTCGAGAACACAGATACGCAGTATTTT
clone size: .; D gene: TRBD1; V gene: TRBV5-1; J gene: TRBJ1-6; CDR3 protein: CASSLDREDSPLHF; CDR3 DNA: TGCGCCAGCAGCCTCGACAGGGAGGATTCACCCCTCCACTTT
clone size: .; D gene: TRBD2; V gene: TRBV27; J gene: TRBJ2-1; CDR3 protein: CASSGGLAGNEQFF; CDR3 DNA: TGTGCCAGCAGTGGGGGACTAGCTGGCAATGAGCAGTTCTTC
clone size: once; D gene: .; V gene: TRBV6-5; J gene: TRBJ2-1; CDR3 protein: CAKQDWASNEQFF; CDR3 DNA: TGTGCCAAGCAGGATTGGGCCTCCAATGAGCAGTTCTTC
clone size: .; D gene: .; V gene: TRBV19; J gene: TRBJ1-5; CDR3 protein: CASSIWQVGNQPQHF; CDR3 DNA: TGTGCCAGTAGTATCTGGCAGGTTGGCAATCAGCCCCAGCATTTT